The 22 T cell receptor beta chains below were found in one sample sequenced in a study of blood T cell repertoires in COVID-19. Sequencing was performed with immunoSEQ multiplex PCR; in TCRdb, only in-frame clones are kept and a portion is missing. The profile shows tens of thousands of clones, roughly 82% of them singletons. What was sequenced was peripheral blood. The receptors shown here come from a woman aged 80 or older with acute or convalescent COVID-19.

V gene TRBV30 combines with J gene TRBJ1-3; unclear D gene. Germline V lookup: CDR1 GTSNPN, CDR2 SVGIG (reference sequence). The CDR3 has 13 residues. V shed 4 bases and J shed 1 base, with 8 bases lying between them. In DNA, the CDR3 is TGTGCCTGGATAGCGCTTTCTGGAAACACCATATATTTT. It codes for CAWIALSGNTIYF.

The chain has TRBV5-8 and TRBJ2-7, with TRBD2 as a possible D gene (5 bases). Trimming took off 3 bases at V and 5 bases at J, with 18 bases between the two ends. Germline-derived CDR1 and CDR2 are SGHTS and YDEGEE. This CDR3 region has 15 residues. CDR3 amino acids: CASSSLGAETDEQYF. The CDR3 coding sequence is TGTGCCAGCAGCTCGTTGGGAGCGGAAACAGACGAGCAGTACTTC.

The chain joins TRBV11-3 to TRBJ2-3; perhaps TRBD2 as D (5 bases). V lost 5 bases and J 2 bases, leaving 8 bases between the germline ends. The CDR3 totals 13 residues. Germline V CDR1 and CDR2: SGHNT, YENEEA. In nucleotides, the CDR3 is TGTGCCAGCAGCAGAGGGCACACAGATACGCAGTATTTT. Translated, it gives CASSRGHTDTQYF.

The CDR3 coding sequence is TGTGCCAGCAGTGCACCGGACAGGGGCGGAGAGACCCAGTACTTC. It yields the protein CASSAPDRGGETQYF. This chain uses TRBV27 with TRBJ2-5; 9 bases match TRBD1. J was trimmed by 4 bases and V by 5 bases; bases with no gene match: 8. This CDR3 is built from 15 residues. The germline V gene encodes CDR1 MNHEY and CDR2 SMNVEV (reference sequence).

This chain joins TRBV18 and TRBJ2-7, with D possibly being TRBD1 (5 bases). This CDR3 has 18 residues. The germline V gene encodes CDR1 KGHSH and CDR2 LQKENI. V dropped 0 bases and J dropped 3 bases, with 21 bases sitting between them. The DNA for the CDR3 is TGTGCCAGCTCACCACCGGATCTATTCGAAGGGGTCCACTACGAGCAGTACTTC. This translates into CASSPPDLFEGVHYEQYF.

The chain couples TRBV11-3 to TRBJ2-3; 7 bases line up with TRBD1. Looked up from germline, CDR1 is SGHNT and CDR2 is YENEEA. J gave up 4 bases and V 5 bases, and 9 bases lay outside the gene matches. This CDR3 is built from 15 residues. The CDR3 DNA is TGTGCCAGCAGCCCCTCGGACAGGTTCGCAGATACGCAGTATTTT. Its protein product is CASSPSDRFADTQYF.

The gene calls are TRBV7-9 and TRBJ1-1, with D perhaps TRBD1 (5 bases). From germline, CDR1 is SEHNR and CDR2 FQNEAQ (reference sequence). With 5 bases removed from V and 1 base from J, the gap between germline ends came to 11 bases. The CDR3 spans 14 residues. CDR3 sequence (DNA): TGTGCCAGCAGCCCGGAGGGGACGAACACTGAAGCTTTCTTT. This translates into CASSPEGTNTEAFF. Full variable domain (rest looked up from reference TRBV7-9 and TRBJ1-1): DTGVSQNPRHKITKRGQNVTFRCDPISEHNRLYWYRQTLGQGPEFLTYFQNEAQLEKSRLLSDRFSAERPKGSFSTLEIQRTEQGDSAMYLCASSPEGTNTEAFFGQGTRLTVV.

The CDR3 DNA sequence: TGTGCCAGTAGTACTACAGATACGCAGTATTTT. It specifies CASSTTDTQYF. This chain connects TRBV19 to TRBJ2-3, with D hard to call. The length of the CDR3 is 11 residues. Germline V CDR1 and CDR2: LNHDA, SQIVND (reference sequence). The V end was cut by 4 bases, the J end by 3 bases, with 2 bases between.

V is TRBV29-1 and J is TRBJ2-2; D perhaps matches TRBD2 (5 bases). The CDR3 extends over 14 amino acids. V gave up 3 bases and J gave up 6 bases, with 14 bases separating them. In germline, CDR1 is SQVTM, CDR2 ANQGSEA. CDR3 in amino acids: CSVDPDSPAGELFF. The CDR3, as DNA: TGCAGCGTTGACCCGGACTCCCCGGCCGGGGAGCTGTTTTTT.

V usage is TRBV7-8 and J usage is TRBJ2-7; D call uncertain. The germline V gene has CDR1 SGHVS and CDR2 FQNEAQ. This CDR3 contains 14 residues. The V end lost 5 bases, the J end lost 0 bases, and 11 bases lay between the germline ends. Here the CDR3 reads CASSRRSRSYEQYF. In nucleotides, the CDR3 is TGTGCCAGCAGCCGTAGGAGCCGCTCCTACGAGCAGTACTTC.

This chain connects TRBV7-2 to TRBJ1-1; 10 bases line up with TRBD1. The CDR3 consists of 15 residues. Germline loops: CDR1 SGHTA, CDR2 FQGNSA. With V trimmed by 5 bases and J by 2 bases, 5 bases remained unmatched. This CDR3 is CASSPRDRGNTEAFF. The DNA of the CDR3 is TGTGCCAGCAGCCCCCGGGACAGGGGTAACACTGAAGCTTTCTTT.

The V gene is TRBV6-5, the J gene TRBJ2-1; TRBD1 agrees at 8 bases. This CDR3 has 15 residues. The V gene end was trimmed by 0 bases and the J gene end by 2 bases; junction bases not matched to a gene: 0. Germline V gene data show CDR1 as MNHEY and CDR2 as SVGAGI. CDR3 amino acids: CASSYSDRAYNEQFF. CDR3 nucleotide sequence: TGTGCCAGCAGTTACTCGGACAGGGCCTACAATGAGCAGTTCTTC.

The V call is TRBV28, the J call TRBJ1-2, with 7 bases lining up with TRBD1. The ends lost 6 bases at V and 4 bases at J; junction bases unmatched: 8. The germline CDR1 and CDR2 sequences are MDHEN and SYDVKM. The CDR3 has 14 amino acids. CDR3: CASSRGTELYGYTF. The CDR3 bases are TGTGCCAGCAGCAGGGGGACAGAACTCTATGGCTACACCTTC.

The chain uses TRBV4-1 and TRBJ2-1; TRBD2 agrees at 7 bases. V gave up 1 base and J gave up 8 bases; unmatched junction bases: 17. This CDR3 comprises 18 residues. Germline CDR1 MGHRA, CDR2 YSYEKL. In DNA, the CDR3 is TGCGCCAGCAGCCAAGCCTATACTTCGGCGGGAGTTTCCGATGAGCAGTTCTTC. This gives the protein CASSQAYTSAGVSDEQFF.

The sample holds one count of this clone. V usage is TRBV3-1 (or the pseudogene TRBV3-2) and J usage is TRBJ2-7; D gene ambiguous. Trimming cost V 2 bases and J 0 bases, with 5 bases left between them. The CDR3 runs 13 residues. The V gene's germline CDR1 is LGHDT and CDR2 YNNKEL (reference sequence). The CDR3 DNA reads TGTGCCAGCAGCCAACAGTCCTCCTACGAGCAGTACTTC. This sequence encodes CASSQQSSYEQYF.

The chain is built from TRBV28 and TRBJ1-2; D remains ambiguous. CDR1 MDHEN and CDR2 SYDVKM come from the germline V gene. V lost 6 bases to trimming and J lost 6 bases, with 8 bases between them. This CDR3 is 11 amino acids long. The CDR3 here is CASSSTHGYTF. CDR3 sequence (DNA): TGTGCCAGCAGCTCTACGCATGGCTACACCTTC.

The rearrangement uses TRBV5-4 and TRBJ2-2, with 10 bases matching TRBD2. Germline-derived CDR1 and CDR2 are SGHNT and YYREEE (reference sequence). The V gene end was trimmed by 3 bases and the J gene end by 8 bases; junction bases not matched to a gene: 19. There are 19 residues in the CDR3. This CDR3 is CASSSGRTSGSGAAGELFF. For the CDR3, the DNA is TGTGCCAGCAGCTCGGGGAGGACTAGCGGTTCGGGTGCGGCTGGGGAGCTGTTTTTT.

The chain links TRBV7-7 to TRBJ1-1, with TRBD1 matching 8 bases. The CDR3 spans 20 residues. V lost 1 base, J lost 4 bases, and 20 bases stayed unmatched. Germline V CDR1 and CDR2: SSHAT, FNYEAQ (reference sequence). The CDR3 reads CASSLGPRLDREKHVTEAFF. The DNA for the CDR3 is TGTGCCAGCAGCTTAGGGCCCCGCCTGGACAGGGAGAAACATGTCACTGAAGCTTTCTTT.

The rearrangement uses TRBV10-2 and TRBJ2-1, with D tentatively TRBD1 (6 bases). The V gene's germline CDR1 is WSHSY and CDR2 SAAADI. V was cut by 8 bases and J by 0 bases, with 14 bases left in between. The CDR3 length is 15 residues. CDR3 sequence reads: CASVDRSGSYNEQFF. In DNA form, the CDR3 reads TGCGCCAGCGTAGACAGGTCGGGCTCCTACAATGAGCAGTTCTTC.

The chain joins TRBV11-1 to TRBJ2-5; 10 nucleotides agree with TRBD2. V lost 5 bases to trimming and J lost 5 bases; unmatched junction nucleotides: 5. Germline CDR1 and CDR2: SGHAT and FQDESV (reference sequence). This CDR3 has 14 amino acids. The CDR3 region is CASSPSGSLETQYF. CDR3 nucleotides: TGTGCCAGCAGCCCTAGCGGGAGCTTGGAGACCCAGTACTTC.

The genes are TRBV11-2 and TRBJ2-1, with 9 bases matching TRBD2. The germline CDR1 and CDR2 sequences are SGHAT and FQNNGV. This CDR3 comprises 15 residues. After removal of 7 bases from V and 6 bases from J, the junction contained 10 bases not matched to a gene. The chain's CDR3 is CASISLAGGLNEQFF. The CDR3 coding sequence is TGTGCCAGCATCAGCCTTGCGGGGGGGCTCAATGAGCAGTTCTTC.

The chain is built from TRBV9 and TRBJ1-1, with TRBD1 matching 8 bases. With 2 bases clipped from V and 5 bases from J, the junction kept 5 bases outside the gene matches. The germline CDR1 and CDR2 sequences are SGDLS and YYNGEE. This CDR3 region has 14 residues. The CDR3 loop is CASSVDRVVTEAFF. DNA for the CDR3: TGTGCCAGCAGCGTGGACAGGGTCGTTACTGAAGCTTTCTTT.